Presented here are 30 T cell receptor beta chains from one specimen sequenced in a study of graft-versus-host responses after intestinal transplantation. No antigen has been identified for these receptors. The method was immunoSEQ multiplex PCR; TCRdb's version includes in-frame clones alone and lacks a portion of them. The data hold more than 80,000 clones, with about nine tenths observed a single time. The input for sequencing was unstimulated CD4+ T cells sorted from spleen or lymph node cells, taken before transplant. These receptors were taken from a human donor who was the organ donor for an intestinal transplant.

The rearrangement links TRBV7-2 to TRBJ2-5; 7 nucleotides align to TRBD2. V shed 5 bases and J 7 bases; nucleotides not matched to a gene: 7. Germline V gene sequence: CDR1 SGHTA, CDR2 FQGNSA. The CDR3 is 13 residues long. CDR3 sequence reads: CASSQRTGGTQYF. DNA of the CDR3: TGTGCCAGCAGCCAACGGACGGGGGGGACCCAGTACTTC.

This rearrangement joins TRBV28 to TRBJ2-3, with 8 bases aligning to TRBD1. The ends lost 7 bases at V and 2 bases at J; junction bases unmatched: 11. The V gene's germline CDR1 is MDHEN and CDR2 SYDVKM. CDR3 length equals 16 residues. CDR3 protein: CASKGPGTGYTDTQYF. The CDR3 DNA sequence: TGTGCCAGCAAGGGACCTGGGACAGGTTACACAGATACGCAGTATTTT.

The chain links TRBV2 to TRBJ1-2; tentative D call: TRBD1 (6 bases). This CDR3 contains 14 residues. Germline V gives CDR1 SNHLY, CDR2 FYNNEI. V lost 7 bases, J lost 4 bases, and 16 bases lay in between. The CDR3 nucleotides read TGTGCCAGCACCCGAGGGGGGGGGATCTATGGCTACACCTTC. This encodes CASTRGGGIYGYTF. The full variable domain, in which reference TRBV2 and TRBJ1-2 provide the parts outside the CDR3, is EPEVTQTPSHQVTQMGQEVILRCVPISNHLYFYWYRQILGQKVEFLVSFYNNEISEKSEIFDDQFSVERPDGSNFTLKIRSTKLEDSAMYFCASTRGGGIYGYTFGSGTRLTVV.

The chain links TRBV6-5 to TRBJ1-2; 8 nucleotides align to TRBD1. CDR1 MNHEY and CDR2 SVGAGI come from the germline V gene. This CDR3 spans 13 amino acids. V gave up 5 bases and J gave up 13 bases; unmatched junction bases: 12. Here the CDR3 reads CASSEGSVGQVTF. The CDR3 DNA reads TGTGCCAGCAGTGAAGGATCGGTGGGACAGGTCACCTTC.

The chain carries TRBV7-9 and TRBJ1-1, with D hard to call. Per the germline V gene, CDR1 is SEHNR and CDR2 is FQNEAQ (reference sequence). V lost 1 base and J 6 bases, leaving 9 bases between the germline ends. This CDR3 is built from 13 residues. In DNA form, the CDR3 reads TGTGCCAGCAGCTTAGACCCCACGGCTGAAGCTTTCTTT. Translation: CASSLDPTAEAFF.

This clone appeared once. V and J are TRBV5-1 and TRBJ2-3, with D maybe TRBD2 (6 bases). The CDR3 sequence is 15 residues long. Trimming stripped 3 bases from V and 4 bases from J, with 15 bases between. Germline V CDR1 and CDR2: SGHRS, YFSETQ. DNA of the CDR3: TGCGCCAGCAGCTACGGGAGCGGAATCGCAGATACGCAGTATTTT. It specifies CASSYGSGIADTQYF.

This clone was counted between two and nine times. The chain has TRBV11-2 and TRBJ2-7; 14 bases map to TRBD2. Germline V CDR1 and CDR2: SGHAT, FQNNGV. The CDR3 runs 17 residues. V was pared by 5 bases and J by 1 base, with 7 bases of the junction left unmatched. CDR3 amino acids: CASSPGTSGGLSYEQYF. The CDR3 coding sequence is TGTGCCAGCAGCCCAGGGACTAGCGGGGGTCTTTCCTACGAGCAGTACTTC.

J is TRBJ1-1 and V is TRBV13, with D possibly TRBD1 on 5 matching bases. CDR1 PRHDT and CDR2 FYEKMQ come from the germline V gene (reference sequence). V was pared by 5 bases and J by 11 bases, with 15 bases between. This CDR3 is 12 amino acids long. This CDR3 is CASSITGLGAFF. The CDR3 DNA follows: TGTGCCAGCAGCATAACAGGTTTGGGGGCTTTCTTT.

For the CDR3, the DNA is TGTGCCAGCAGACCCGACAGGGGTGGCAATCAGCCCCAGCATTTT. It encodes CASRPDRGGNQPQHF. The rearrangement links TRBV6-6 to TRBJ1-5; TRBD1 matches at 8 bases. This CDR3 spans 15 amino acids. V trimming: 6 bases; J trimming: 2 bases; junction bases outside the gene matches: 6. CDR1 and CDR2 (germline): MNHNY, SVGAGI (reference sequence).

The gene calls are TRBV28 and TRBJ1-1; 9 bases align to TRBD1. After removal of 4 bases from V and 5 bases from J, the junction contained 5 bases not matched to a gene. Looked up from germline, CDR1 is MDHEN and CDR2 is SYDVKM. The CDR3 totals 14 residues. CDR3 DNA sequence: TGTGCCAGCAGTTCCGGGACAGGGACTACTGAAGCTTTCTTT. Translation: CASSSGTGTTEAFF.

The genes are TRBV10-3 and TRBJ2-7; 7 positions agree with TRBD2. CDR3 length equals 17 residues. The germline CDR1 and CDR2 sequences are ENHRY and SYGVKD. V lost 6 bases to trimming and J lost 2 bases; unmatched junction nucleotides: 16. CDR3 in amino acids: CAIREEVFQRETYEQYF. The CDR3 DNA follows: TGTGCCATCAGGGAAGAAGTTTTTCAGCGGGAAACCTACGAGCAGTACTTC.

The CDR3 is CASSSGQVSTNYGYTF. The CDR3 coding sequence is TGTGCCAGCAGCTCCGGACAAGTCAGCACTAACTATGGCTACACCTTC. J is TRBJ1-2 and V is TRBV7-2, with D perhaps matching TRBD1 (5 bases). Germline lookup yields CDR1 SGHTA and CDR2 FQGNSA. Trimming shortened V by 4 bases and J by 0 bases, and 15 bases separated the two germline ends. CDR3 length: 16 residues.

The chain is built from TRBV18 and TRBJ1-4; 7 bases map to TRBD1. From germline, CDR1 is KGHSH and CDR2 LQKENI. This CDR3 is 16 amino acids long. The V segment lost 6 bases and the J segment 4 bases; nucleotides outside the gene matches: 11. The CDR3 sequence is CASSPGAAGGNEKLFF. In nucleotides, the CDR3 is TGTGCCAGCTCGCCCGGGGCCGCAGGGGGTAATGAAAAACTGTTTTTT. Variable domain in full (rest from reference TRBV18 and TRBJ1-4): NAGVMQNPRHLVRRRGQEARLRCSPMKGHSHVYWYRQLPEEGLKFMVYLQKENIIDESGMPKERFSAEFPKEGPSILRIQQVVRGDSAAYFCASSPGAAGGNEKLFFGSGTQLSVL.

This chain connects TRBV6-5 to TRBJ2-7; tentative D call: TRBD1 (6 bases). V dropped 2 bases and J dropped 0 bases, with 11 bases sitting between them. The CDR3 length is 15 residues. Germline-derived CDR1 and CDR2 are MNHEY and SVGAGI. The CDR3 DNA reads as TGTGCCAGCAGTTACCTAGGGGGAAGCTCCTACGAGCAGTACTTC. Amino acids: CASSYLGGSSYEQYF.

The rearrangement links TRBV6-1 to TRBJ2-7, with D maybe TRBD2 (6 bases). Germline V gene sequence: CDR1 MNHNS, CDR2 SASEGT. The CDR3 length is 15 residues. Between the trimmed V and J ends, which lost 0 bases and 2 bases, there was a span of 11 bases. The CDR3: CASSEANGGPYEQYF. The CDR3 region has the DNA TGTGCCAGCAGTGAAGCGAACGGAGGGCCCTACGAGCAGTACTTC.

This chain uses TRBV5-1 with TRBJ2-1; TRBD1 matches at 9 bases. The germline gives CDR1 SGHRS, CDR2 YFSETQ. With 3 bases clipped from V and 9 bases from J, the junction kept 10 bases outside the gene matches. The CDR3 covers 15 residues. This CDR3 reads CASSWGTQGAFEQFF. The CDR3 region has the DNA TGCGCCAGCAGCTGGGGGACACAGGGGGCCTTTGAGCAGTTCTTC.

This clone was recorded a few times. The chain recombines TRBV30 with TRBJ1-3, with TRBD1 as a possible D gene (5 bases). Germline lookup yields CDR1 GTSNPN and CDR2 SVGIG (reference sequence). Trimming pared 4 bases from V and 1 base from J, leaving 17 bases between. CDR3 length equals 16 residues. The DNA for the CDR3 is TGTGCCTGGACAGTCTCGGGGGTCATTTCTGGAAACACCATATATTTT. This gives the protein CAWTVSGVISGNTIYF.

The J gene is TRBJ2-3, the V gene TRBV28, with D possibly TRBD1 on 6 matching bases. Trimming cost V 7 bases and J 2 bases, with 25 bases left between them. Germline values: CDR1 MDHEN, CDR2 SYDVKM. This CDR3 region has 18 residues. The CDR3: CASTPGLQGRAITDTQYF. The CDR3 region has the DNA TGTGCCAGCACCCCTGGTTTGCAGGGGCGCGCCATCACAGATACGCAGTATTTT.

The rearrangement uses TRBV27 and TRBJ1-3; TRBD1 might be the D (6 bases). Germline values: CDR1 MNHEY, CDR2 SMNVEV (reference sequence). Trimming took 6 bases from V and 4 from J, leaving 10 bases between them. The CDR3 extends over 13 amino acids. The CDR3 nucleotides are TGTGCCAGCAGCCGGACAGTCGGAAACACCATATATTTT. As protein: CASSRTVGNTIYF.

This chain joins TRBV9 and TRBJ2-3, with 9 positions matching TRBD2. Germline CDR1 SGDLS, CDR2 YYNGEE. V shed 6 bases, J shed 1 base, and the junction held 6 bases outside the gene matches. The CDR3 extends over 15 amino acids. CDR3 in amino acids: CASTGLAGRTDTQYF. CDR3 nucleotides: TGTGCCAGCACCGGCCTAGCGGGGCGCACAGATACGCAGTATTTT.

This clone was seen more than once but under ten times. CDR3 loop: CAPRRTGGYEQYF. The DNA for the CDR3 is TGTGCCCCCCGTCGGACAGGGGGCTACGAGCAGTACTTC. The chain has TRBV25-1 and TRBJ2-7; TRBD1 matches 10 bases. This CDR3 contains 13 residues. With 11 bases clipped from V and 3 bases from J, the junction kept 7 bases outside the gene matches. Germline assignment: CDR1 MGHDK and CDR2 SYGVNS.

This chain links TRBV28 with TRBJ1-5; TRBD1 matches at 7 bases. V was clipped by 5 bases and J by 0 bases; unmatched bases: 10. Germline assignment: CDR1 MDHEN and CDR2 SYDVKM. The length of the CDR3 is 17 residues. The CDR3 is CASSHGQVPYSNQPQHF. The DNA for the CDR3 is TGTGCCAGCAGTCACGGACAGGTACCATATAGCAATCAGCCCCAGCATTTT.

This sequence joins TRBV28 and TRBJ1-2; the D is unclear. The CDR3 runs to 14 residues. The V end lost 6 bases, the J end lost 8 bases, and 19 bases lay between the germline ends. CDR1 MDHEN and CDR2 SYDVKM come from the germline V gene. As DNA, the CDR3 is TGTGCCAGCAGCTTAAGTTTATATAGCCGGGGCTACACCTTC. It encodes CASSLSLYSRGYTF.

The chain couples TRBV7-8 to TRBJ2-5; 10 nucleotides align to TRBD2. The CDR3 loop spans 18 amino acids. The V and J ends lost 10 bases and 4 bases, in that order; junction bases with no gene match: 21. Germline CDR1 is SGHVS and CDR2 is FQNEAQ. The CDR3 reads CATQSGWLAGAPGETQYF. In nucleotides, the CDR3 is TGTGCCACCCAGTCCGGTTGGCTAGCGGGGGCCCCGGGAGAGACCCAGTACTTC.

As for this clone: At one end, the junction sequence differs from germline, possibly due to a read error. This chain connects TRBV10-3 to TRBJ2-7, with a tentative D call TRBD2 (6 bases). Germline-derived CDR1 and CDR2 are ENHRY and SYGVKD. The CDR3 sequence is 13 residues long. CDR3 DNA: TGTGCCATCAGGATCGGGGACTCCAACGAGCAGTACTTC. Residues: CAIRIGDSNEQYF.

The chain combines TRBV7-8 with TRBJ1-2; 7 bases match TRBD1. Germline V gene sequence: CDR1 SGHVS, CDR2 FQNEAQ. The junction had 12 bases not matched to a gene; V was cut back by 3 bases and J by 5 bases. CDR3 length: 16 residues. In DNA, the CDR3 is TGTGCCAGCAGCTTGAGGCGAGGACAGGCTATTTATGGCTACACCTTC. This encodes CASSLRRGQAIYGYTF.

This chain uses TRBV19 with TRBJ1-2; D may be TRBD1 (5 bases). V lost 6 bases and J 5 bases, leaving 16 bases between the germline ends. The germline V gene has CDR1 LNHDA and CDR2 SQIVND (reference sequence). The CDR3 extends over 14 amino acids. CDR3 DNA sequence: TGTGCCAGTAGGCACGGAGCCAGGGAATATGGCTACACCTTC. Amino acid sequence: CASRHGAREYGYTF.

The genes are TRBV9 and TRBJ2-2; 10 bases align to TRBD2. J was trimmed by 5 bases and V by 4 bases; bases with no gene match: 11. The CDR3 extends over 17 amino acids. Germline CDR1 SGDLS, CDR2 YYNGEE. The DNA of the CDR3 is TGTGCCAGCAGCCGAGATAGCGGGGGGCTGCGGACCGGGGAGCTGTTTTTT. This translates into CASSRDSGGLRTGELFF. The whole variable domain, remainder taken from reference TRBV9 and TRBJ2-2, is DSGVTQTPKHLITATGQRVTLRCSPRSGDLSVYWYQQSLDQGLQFLIQYYNGEERAKGNILERFSAQQFPDLHSELNLSSLELGDSALYFCASSRDSGGLRTGELFFGEGSRLTVL.

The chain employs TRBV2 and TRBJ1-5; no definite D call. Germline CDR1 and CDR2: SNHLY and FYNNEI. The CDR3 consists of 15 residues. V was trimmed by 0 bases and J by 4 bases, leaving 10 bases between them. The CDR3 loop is CASSEAYNGNQPQHF. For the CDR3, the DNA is TGTGCCAGCAGTGAAGCCTATAACGGTAATCAGCCCCAGCATTTT.

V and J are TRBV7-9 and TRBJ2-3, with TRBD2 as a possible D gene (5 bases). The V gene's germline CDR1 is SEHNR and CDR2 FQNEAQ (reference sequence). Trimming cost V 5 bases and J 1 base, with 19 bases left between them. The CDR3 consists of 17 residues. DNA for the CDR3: TGTGCCAGCAGCCCCCCCCCTCCGGGGTCTCGCACAGATACGCAGTATTTT. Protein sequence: CASSPPPPGSRTDTQYF. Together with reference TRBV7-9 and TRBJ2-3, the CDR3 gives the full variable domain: DTGVSQNPRHKITKRGQNVTFRCDPISEHNRLYWYRQTLGQGPEFLTYFQNEAQLEKSRLLSDRFSAERPKGSFSTLEIQRTEQGDSAMYLCASSPPPPGSRTDTQYFGPGTRLTVL.